The next 25 T cell receptor beta chains were all read from a single sample in a study of OX40 agonist ivuxolimab in advanced cancers. Generated by immunoSEQ multiplex PCR, the TCRdb table keeps only in-frame clones and is missing some. Among roughly 50,000 clones listed, more than 70% were seen once. Sequenced material: CD4+ or CD8+ T cells sorted from blood, taken in a trial of the OX40 agonist ivuxolimab. These receptor sequences come from an adult with an advanced solid tumor such as melanoma, head and neck, liver or kidney cancer.

The chain links TRBV5-5 to TRBJ2-1, with D unresolved. Trimming removed 2 bases at V and 7 bases at J, with 7 bases between. The V gene's germline CDR1 is SGHKS and CDR2 YYEKEE (reference sequence). CDR3 size: 12 residues. The DNA of the CDR3 is TGTGCCAGCAGCTTACAGAGAAATGAGCAGTTCTTC. As protein: CASSLQRNEQFF. The variable domain in full, with the rest retrieved from reference TRBV5-5 and TRBJ2-1, is DAGVTQSPTHLIKTRGQQVTLRCSPISGHKSVSWYQQVLGQGPQFIFQYYEKEERGRGNFPDRFSARQFPNYSSELNVNALLLGDSALYLCASSLQRNEQFFGPGTRLTVL.

V usage is TRBV10-2 and J usage is TRBJ1-5; 8 bases are a match to TRBD1. The CDR3 has 14 residues. Trimming at V came to 5 bases and at J to 2 bases, leaving 2 bases not matched to a gene. The V gene's germline CDR1 is WSHSY and CDR2 SAAADI. The chain's CDR3 is CASSQTGGNQPQHF. The CDR3, as DNA: TGCGCCAGCAGTCAGACAGGGGGCAATCAGCCCCAGCATTTT.

The chain uses TRBV6-5 and TRBJ2-3, with 9 bases aligning to TRBD1. The CDR3 totals 12 residues. The germline V gene has CDR1 MNHEY and CDR2 SVGAGI. V dropped 7 bases and J dropped 6; count of bases not matched to a gene: 2. The CDR3 sequence: CASKQGADTQYF. The CDR3 DNA reads TGTGCCAGCAAACAGGGGGCGGATACGCAGTATTTT.

This clone was seen just once. The chain recombines TRBV2 with TRBJ1-4; TRBD1 matches at 7 bases. The CDR3 has 15 residues. CDR1 SNHLY and CDR2 FYNNEI come from the germline V gene. J was trimmed by 7 bases and V by 4 bases; bases with no gene match: 9. The CDR3 reads CASSGWTGNSEKLFF. The CDR3 bases are TGTGCCAGCAGTGGCTGGACAGGAAACTCTGAAAAACTGTTTTTT.

V and J are TRBV7-6 and TRBJ2-7, with D perhaps TRBD1 (5 bases). This CDR3 is built from 13 residues. Looked up from germline, CDR1 is SGHVS and CDR2 is FNYEAQ. Trimming shortened V by 4 bases and J by 3 bases, and 10 bases separated the two germline ends. CDR3 DNA: TGTGCCAGCAGCTGGCAGGGCCACTACGAGCAGTACTTC. This gives the protein CASSWQGHYEQYF.

The chain combines TRBV7-6 with TRBJ2-2; unclear D gene. Trimming left V 3 bases short and J 1 base short, with 21 bases between. This CDR3 region has 19 residues. CDR1 and CDR2 (germline): SGHVS, FNYEAQ. CDR3 in amino acids: CASSFEQSSPLLNTGELFF. DNA of the CDR3: TGTGCCAGCAGCTTTGAACAGAGTTCCCCTTTACTGAACACCGGGGAGCTGTTTTTT.

The genes are TRBV10-3 and TRBJ2-6, with no clear D. The CDR3 length is 13 residues. The germline V gene has CDR1 ENHRY and CDR2 SYGVKD. The V and J ends lost 8 bases and 4 bases respectively, with 9 bases between them. CDR3 coding DNA: TGTGCCATCCCCGGGCCCGGGGCCAACGTCCTGACTTTC. It is translated as CAIPGPGANVLTF.

This clone was detected only once. The rearrangement uses TRBV9 and TRBJ2-7, with D perhaps matching TRBD2 (6 bases). CDR1 and CDR2 (germline): SGDLS, YYNGEE. V was clipped by 2 bases and J by 0 bases, with 12 bases between them. The CDR3 has 15 residues. Written as DNA, the CDR3 is TGTGCCAGCAGCGTCCGGGACTCAGGCTCCTACGAGCAGTACTTC. It is translated as CASSVRDSGSYEQYF.

The chain has TRBV9 and TRBJ2-2, with D possibly being TRBD2 (5 bases). The CDR3 consists of 13 residues. Per the germline V gene, CDR1 is SGDLS and CDR2 is YYNGEE. Trimming left V 4 bases short and J 5 bases short, with 9 bases between. The CDR3, as DNA: TGTGCCAGCAGCCCCTCGGGGACCGGGGAGCTGTTTTTT. The encoded protein is CASSPSGTGELFF.

The CDR3 loop is CASSNTGLAEQYF. CDR3 nucleotides: TGTGCCAGTAGTAACACCGGGCTTGCCGAGCAGTACTTC. This sequence joins TRBV19 and TRBJ2-7, with D hard to call. Germline CDR1 and CDR2: LNHDA and SQIVND (reference sequence). The CDR3 spans 13 residues. Trimming cost V 4 bases and J 6 bases, with 13 bases left between them.

This clone was detected a few times. The chain is built from TRBV14 and TRBJ2-3; no clear D gene. The V gene's germline CDR1 is SGHDN and CDR2 FVKESK. Trimming shortened V by 0 bases and J by 2 bases, and 15 bases separated the two germline ends. CDR3 length: 17 amino acids. CDR3 protein: CASSQENAYYVTDTQYF. The CDR3 DNA sequence: TGTGCCAGCAGCCAAGAAAACGCGTACTATGTCACAGATACGCAGTATTTT.

This chain links TRBV13 with TRBJ2-2, with 9 bases that match TRBD1. This CDR3 has 16 residues. From germline, CDR1 is PRHDT and CDR2 FYEKMQ (reference sequence). V shed 4 bases, J shed 6 bases, and the junction held 9 bases outside the gene matches. CDR3 amino acids: CASSSRTGVMAGELFF. CDR3 coding DNA: TGTGCCAGCAGCTCCCGGACAGGGGTAATGGCCGGGGAGCTGTTTTTT.

V and J are TRBV6-5 and TRBJ1-4; D uncertain. The CDR3 sequence is 16 residues long. Looked up from germline, CDR1 is MNHEY and CDR2 is SVGAGI. Trimming took off 0 bases at V and 0 bases at J, with 8 bases between the two ends. CDR3 DNA: TGTGCCAGCAGTTACTCCGCTTACTCAACTAATGAAAAACTGTTTTTT. This sequence encodes CASSYSAYSTNEKLFF.

This sequence joins TRBV2 and TRBJ1-2, with 10 nucleotides matching TRBD1. Trimming removed 10 bases from V and 2 bases from J; junction bases left unmatched: 10. The length of the CDR3 is 15 residues. Germline CDR1 SNHLY, CDR2 FYNNEI. CDR3 DNA: TGTGCCATAGGAAGAGGGACAGGGGACAACTATGGCTACACCTTC. Translation: CAIGRGTGDNYGYTF.

The chain is built from TRBV19 and TRBJ2-2; 8 nucleotides agree with TRBD2. CDR1 LNHDA and CDR2 SQIVND come from the germline V gene (reference sequence). The junction had 4 bases not matched to a gene; V was cut back by 9 bases and J by 4 bases. This CDR3 has 13 amino acids. CDR3 sequence: CASGGAVTGELFF. CDR3 DNA: TGTGCCAGCGGGGGGGCCGTCACCGGGGAGCTGTTTTTT. Drawing the rest from reference TRBV19 and TRBJ2-2, the complete variable domain is DGGITQSPKYLFRKEGQNVTLSCEQNLNHDAMYWYRQDPGQGLRLIYYSQIVNDFQKGDIAEGYSVSREKKESFPLTVTSAQKNPTAFYLCASGGAVTGELFFGEGSRLTVL.

About this clone: The junction and the germline gene differ at one end; a read error may be behind it. V gene TRBV5-6 combines with J gene TRBJ1-3, with D unclear. The CDR3 totals 14 residues. CDR1 is SGHDT, CDR2 YYEEEE, per germline. In nucleotides, the CDR3 is TGTGCCAGCAGCTTGGGGTCCTCTGGAAACACCACATATTTT. Translating gives CASSLGSSGNTTYF.

V gene TRBV7-8 combines with J gene TRBJ2-7, with D perhaps TRBD1 (5 bases). The CDR3 runs to 14 residues. Germline lookup yields CDR1 SGHVS and CDR2 FQNEAQ. The V end lost 5 bases, the J end lost 3 bases, and 14 bases lay between the germline ends. CDR3 sequence reads: CASSDGRQNYEQYF. CDR3 DNA sequence: TGTGCCAGCAGCGATGGTAGACAGAACTACGAGCAGTACTTC.

V gene TRBV7-9 combines with J gene TRBJ2-6; the D call may be TRBD1 or TRBD2 (5 bases each). V dropped 5 bases and J dropped 2 bases, with 22 bases sitting between them. The length of the CDR3 is 19 residues. Germline CDR1 is SEHNR and CDR2 is FQNEAQ (reference sequence). This CDR3 is CASSRPGEGSVAGANVLTF. The CDR3 coding sequence is TGTGCCAGCAGCAGACCAGGTGAGGGGTCAGTCGCTGGGGCCAACGTCCTGACTTTC.

This clone was seen just once. The rearrangement joins TRBV27 to TRBJ2-7; D gene uncertain. CDR1 and CDR2 from the germline V gene are MNHEY and SMNVEV (reference sequence). The V end lost 2 bases, the J end lost 9 bases, and 20 bases lay between the germline ends. CDR3 length: 15 amino acids. CDR3 protein: CASSLGPSDGVAQYF. The CDR3 DNA reads as TGTGCCAGCAGTTTAGGCCCCTCCGACGGTGTGGCGCAGTACTTC.

The chain uses TRBV7-3 and TRBJ2-1, with 9 bases aligning to TRBD2. This CDR3 has 15 amino acids. From germline, CDR1 is SGHTA and CDR2 FQGTGA. V lost 5 bases and J lost 6; bases outside the gene matches: 8. CDR3 region: CASSIISGRANEQFF. CDR3 DNA: TGTGCCAGCAGCATCATTAGCGGGAGAGCCAATGAGCAGTTCTTC. Filled out from reference TRBV7-3 and TRBJ2-1, the complete variable domain reads GAGVSQTPSNKVTEKGKYVELRCDPISGHTALYWYRQSLGQGPEFLIYFQGTGAADDSGLPNDRFFAVRPEGSVSTLKIQRTERGDSAVYLCASSIISGRANEQFFGPGTRLTVL.

The chain links TRBV21-1 to TRBJ1-4; the D call of TRBD1 is as the table states it, not checked on the DNA. TRBV21-1 is recorded as a pseudogene. The CDR3 has 17 residues. DNA for the CDR3: TGTGCCAGCAGCAGGACAGGAAAACTCGGAAATAATGAAAAACTGTTTTTT. It encodes CASSRTGKLGNNEKLFF.

The rearrangement joins TRBV10-2 to TRBJ2-5, with no clear D. Between the trimmed V and J ends, which lost 8 bases and 0 bases, there was a span of 10 bases. Germline CDR1 is WSHSY and CDR2 is SAAADI. The CDR3 has 13 residues. CDR3 residues: CASRSLYQETQYF. CDR3 nucleotide sequence: TGCGCCAGCCGTAGTCTGTACCAAGAGACCCAGTACTTC.

This clone has a single count. This chain joins TRBV10-2 and TRBJ2-7, with 10 positions matching TRBD2. The junction had 1 base not matched to a gene; V was cut back by 0 bases and J by 2 bases. The CDR3 has 15 residues. The V gene's germline CDR1 is WSHSY and CDR2 SAAADI. This CDR3 reads CASSESSGGPYEQYV. Here the CDR3 DNA reads TGCGCCAGCAGTGAGTCTAGCGGGGGGCCCTACGAGCAGTACGTC.

The chain couples TRBV19 to TRBJ2-1; 7 bases match TRBD1. Losses at the gene ends were 6 bases for V and 6 bases for J; bases not matched to a gene: 11. The CDR3 is 15 residues long. In germline, CDR1 is LNHDA, CDR2 SQIVND (reference sequence). CDR3 residues: CASSLGQGVINEQFF. As DNA, the CDR3 is TGTGCCAGTAGCTTAGGGCAGGGGGTTATCAATGAGCAGTTCTTC.

The chain links TRBV28 to TRBJ2-7; TRBD1 matches at 7 bases. Germline V gene data show CDR1 as MDHEN and CDR2 as SYDVKM. CDR3 size: 14 residues. The trim removed 4 bases at V and 6 bases at J, leaving 9 bases unmatched. CDR3 amino acids: CASSSYRGPLEQYV. In nucleotides, the CDR3 is TGTGCCAGCAGTTCCTACAGGGGACCCCTCGAGCAGTACGTC.